Following are 23 T cell receptor beta chains from one sample sequenced in a study of vaccination and CD4 T cells after COVID-19. This sample's treatment: roughly 11-day PBMC culture with coronavirus spike peptide pools or control peptides (ViraFEST assay). CD4+ T cells that had been cultured provided DNA sequenced with the Oncomine TCR Beta short-read assay. TCRdb recomputed calls from the PCR reads with MiXCR, one row per CDR3 protein. The sample carries more than 10,000 distinct CDR3 sequences, roughly half recorded once. Their specific antigens are unknown. The sequenced sample was CD4+ T cells from blood, cultured in vitro. The receptor set was obtained from a human donor who had recovered from COVID-19.

Only a few counts were recorded for this clonotype. The chain couples TRBV15 to TRBJ1-2, with D possibly TRBD1 on 5 matching bases. Trimming removed 0 bases from V and 4 bases from J, with 9 bases in between. This CDR3 contains 14 residues. The V gene's germline CDR1 is LNHNV and CDR2 YYDKDF (reference sequence). The CDR3, as DNA: TGTGCCACCAGCAGAGATAGGGGTAGCTATGGCTACACCTTC. This sequence encodes CATSRDRGSYGYTF. The complete variable domain, with remaining parts taken from reference TRBV15 and TRBJ1-2, reads DAMVIQNPRYQVTQFGKPVTLSCSQTLNHNVMYWYQQKSSQAPKLLFHYYDKDFNNEADTPDNFQSRRPNTSFCFLDIRSPGLGDTAMYLCATSRDRGSYGYTFGSGTRLTVV.

This clonotype has only a few counts. This chain connects TRBV20-1 to TRBJ1-3; the match to TRBD1 covers 10 bases. Germline V gene sequence: CDR1 DFQATT, CDR2 SNEGSKA (reference sequence). The V and J ends lost 5 bases and 4 bases, in that order; junction bases with no gene match: 11. The CDR3 is 16 residues long. The CDR3 bases are TGCAGTGCTGGACGGCCGGGACAGGGGATGGGAAACACCATATATTTT. Its protein is CSAGRPGQGMGNTIYF.

This clonotype was counted between two and nine times. V gene TRBV15 combines with J gene TRBJ1-1; possible D gene TRBD1, 6 bases. Trimming took 0 bases from V and 4 from J, leaving 9 bases between them. The germline gives CDR1 LNHNV, CDR2 YYDKDF (reference sequence). The CDR3 has 14 residues. As DNA, the CDR3 is TGTGCCACCAGCAGAGATCTAGGGGGCACTGAAGCTTTCTTT. Amino acid sequence: CATSRDLGGTEAFF.

This chain links TRBV12-3 or TRBV12-4 with TRBJ1-2; unclear D gene. The CDR3 has 12 residues. Deletions cut 6 bases from V and 4 bases from J, with 9 bases between. The CDR3 DNA reads TGTGCCAGCAGGGGTTTCAGCTATGGCTACACCTTC. Its translation: CASRGFSYGYTF.

V gene TRBV6-1 combines with J gene TRBJ2-7; D gene unclear. Germline lookup yields CDR1 MNHNS and CDR2 SASEGT. V was pared by 6 bases and J by 0 bases, with 12 bases between. The CDR3 has 14 residues. CDR3 in DNA: TGTGCCAGCAGACCCTCCATGAGCTCCTACGAGCAGTACTTC. Translated: CASRPSMSSYEQYF.

The CDR3 bases are TGTGCCAGCAGCTTTTTTTGGCTAGCGAGCTCCTACGAGCAGTACTTC. Translating it yields CASSFFWLASSYEQYF. The chain is built from TRBV7-2 and TRBJ2-7; tentative D call: TRBD2 (6 bases). This CDR3 is 16 amino acids long. The germline V and J ends were trimmed by 3 bases and 0 bases, with 15 bases remaining between them. In germline, CDR1 is SGHTA, CDR2 FQGNSA.

The V and J genes are TRBV24-1 and TRBJ2-3, with 14 positions matching TRBD2. Germline V CDR1 and CDR2: KGHDR, SFDVKD. The ends lost 1 base at V and 3 bases at J; junction bases unmatched: 5. The CDR3 is 18 residues long. CDR3 DNA sequence: TGTGCCACCAGTGATTTCGGACTAGCGGGGGGTAAAACAGATACGCAGTATTTT. Translation: CATSDFGLAGGKTDTQYF.

J is TRBJ2-3 and V is TRBV12-3 or TRBV12-4; D may be TRBD2 (5 bases). The CDR3 spans 16 residues. V was clipped by 8 bases and J by 0 bases, with 18 bases between them. CDR3 loop: CASSVGGITSTDTQYF. CDR3 DNA: TGTGCCAGCTCCGTCGGAGGTATCACTAGCACAGATACGCAGTATTTT.

This clonotype is labeled large. The rearrangement links TRBV19 to TRBJ2-5; no firm D call. CDR3 length equals 13 residues. Germline V gene data show CDR1 as LNHDA and CDR2 as SQIVND (reference sequence). V lost 4 bases and J lost 1, with 7 bases in between. CDR3 bases: TGTGCCAGTAGTACAGTGACCCAAGAGACCCAGTACTTC. Translation: CASSTVTQETQYF.

The CDR3 nucleotides read TGCAGTGCTGCTCCCGGGACATACCAAGAGACCCAGTACTTC. It specifies CSAAPGTYQETQYF. The chain joins TRBV20-1 to TRBJ2-5; TRBD1 might be the D (6 bases). The V end was cut by 5 bases, the J end by 0 bases, with 13 bases between. This CDR3 is built from 14 residues. Germline CDR1 DFQATT, CDR2 SNEGSKA (reference sequence).

The rearrangement uses TRBV5-1 and TRBJ1-1, with D hard to call. The germline V gene has CDR1 SGHRS and CDR2 YFSETQ. Trimming stripped 0 bases from V and 2 bases from J, with 8 bases between. This CDR3 contains 14 residues. This CDR3 is CASSLGYLNTEAFF. The CDR3 DNA reads TGCGCCAGCAGCTTGGGATACTTAAACACTGAAGCTTTCTTT. Variable domain in full (rest from reference TRBV5-1 and TRBJ1-1): KAGVTQTPRYLIKTRGQQVTLSCSPISGHRSVSWYQQTPGQGLQFLFEYFSETQRNKGNFPGRFSGRQFSNSRSEMNVSTLELGDSALYLCASSLGYLNTEAFFGQGTRLTVV.

This clonotype was seen only once. The rearrangement links TRBV6-1 to TRBJ1-5; D call uncertain. The CDR3 has 19 residues. From germline, CDR1 is MNHNS and CDR2 SASEGT. V dropped 4 bases and J dropped 0 bases, with 22 bases sitting between them. This chain's CDR3 is CASSATNRLTELSNQPQHF. CDR3 DNA sequence: TGTGCCAGCAGTGCAACAAACCGTCTTACAGAGCTTAGCAATCAGCCCCAGCATTTT.

There are a few counts of this clonotype. This chain joins TRBV25-1 and TRBJ1-1; 8 nucleotides agree with TRBD1. The CDR3 has 15 residues. V trimming: 6 bases; J trimming: 0 bases; junction bases outside the gene matches: 6. Germline assignment: CDR1 MGHDK and CDR2 SYGVNS. The CDR3 nucleotides are TGTGCCAGCAGGGGGACAGGAATAGTGAACACTGAAGCTTTCTTT. This encodes CASRGTGIVNTEAFF.

The chain joins TRBV7-9 to TRBJ1-2; D is uncertain. This CDR3 region has 12 residues. Germline CDR1 reads SEHNR; CDR2 reads FQNEAQ (reference sequence). V was shortened by 4 bases and J by 4 bases, with 7 bases between the two germline ends. This CDR3 is CASSSPGYGYTF. The CDR3 DNA reads TGTGCCAGCAGCTCCCCGGGCTATGGCTACACCTTC. The full variable domain, with the rest looked up from reference TRBV7-9 and TRBJ1-2, is DTGVSQNPRHKITKRGQNVTFRCDPISEHNRLYWYRQTLGQGPEFLTYFQNEAQLEKSRLLSDRFSAERPKGSFSTLEIQRTEQGDSAMYLCASSSPGYGYTFGSGTRLTVV.

This clonotype appeared once. V usage is TRBV6-2 or TRBV6-3 and J usage is TRBJ1-2; D possibly corresponds to TRBD1 (5 bases). Looked up from germline, CDR1 is MNHEY and CDR2 is SVGEGT. V dropped 5 bases and J dropped 2 bases, with 9 bases sitting between them. This CDR3 contains 13 residues. The CDR3 loop is CASSRAGNYGYTF. Written as DNA, the CDR3 is TGTGCCAGCAGTAGGGCAGGGAACTATGGCTACACCTTC.

This clonotype was observed once. This chain uses TRBV6-1 with TRBJ1-1, with a tentative D call TRBD1 (5 bases). Germline-derived CDR1 and CDR2 are MNHNS and SASEGT. This CDR3 is 15 amino acids long. V was cut by 5 bases and J by 0 bases, with 13 bases left in between. The DNA of the CDR3 is TGTGCCAGCAGTAGCCCGGGACGGATGAACACTGAAGCTTTCTTT. Its protein product is CASSSPGRMNTEAFF.

The V gene is TRBV15, the J gene TRBJ2-1, with a possible D match to TRBD2 (6 bases). The CDR3 length is 14 residues. Between the trimmed V and J ends, which lost 3 bases and 12 bases, there was a span of 18 bases. Germline CDR1 reads LNHNV; CDR2 reads YYDKDF (reference sequence). CDR3: CATSRGGIGTPQFF. The DNA of the CDR3 is TGTGCCACCAGCAGGGGCGGGATCGGGACTCCGCAGTTCTTC.

The V call is TRBV11-2, the J call TRBJ1-2; D might be TRBD1 (5 bases). V gave up 0 bases and J gave up 0 bases, with 8 bases separating them. This CDR3 region has 15 residues. CDR1 SGHAT and CDR2 FQNNGV come from the germline V gene. The CDR3 here is CASSLDAGSNYGYTF. The CDR3 DNA sequence: TGTGCCAGCAGCTTAGATGCAGGGTCTAACTATGGCTACACCTTC.

V is TRBV24-1 and J is TRBJ2-3; possibly TRBD1 for D (6 bases). There are 16 residues in the CDR3. Trimming left V 7 bases short and J 1 base short, with 17 bases between. Germline-derived CDR1 and CDR2 are KGHDR and SFDVKD. CDR3 region: CATSPQGLGRTDTQYF. CDR3 DNA sequence: TGTGCCACCAGCCCTCAGGGGTTGGGACGCACAGATACGCAGTATTTT.

This clonotype was picked up a small number of times. The chain employs TRBV20-1 and TRBJ2-7; D is ambiguous. Germline CDR1 and CDR2: DFQATT and SNEGSKA (reference sequence). Trimming pared 3 bases from V and 1 base from J, leaving 10 bases between. The CDR3 totals 13 residues. The CDR3 sequence: CSASNGPSYEQYF. In nucleotides, the CDR3 is TGCAGTGCTAGTAATGGTCCATCCTACGAGCAGTACTTC.

This clonotype was seen a single time. V and J are TRBV12-3 or TRBV12-4 and TRBJ1-6; D gene ambiguous. V was clipped by 5 bases and J by 8 bases, with 10 bases between them. This CDR3 region has 13 residues. CDR3 protein: CASSAAPYSPLHF. In nucleotides, the CDR3 is TGTGCCAGCAGTGCCGCCCCCTATTCACCCCTCCACTTT.

This clonotype was seen only once. CDR3 protein: CASSVTGRQHTDTQYF. The CDR3, as DNA: TGTGCCAGCAGCGTAACTGGGCGGCAACACACAGATACGCAGTATTTT. The chain joins TRBV9 to TRBJ2-3; D uncertain. Germline CDR1 and CDR2: SGDLS and YYNGEE. Trimming shortened V by 1 base and J by 2 bases, and 14 bases separated the two germline ends. The CDR3 consists of 16 residues. Full variable domain (remainder filled in from reference TRBV9 and TRBJ2-3): DSGVTQTPKHLITATGQRVTLRCSPRSGDLSVYWYQQSLDQGLQFLIQYYNGEERAKGNILERFSAQQFPDLHSELNLSSLELGDSALYFCASSVTGRQHTDTQYFGPGTRLTVL.

The V gene is TRBV7-9, the J gene TRBJ1-6; 7 positions match TRBD1. CDR1 SEHNR and CDR2 FQNEAQ come from the germline V gene (reference sequence). Losses at the gene ends were 5 bases for V and 5 bases for J; bases not matched to a gene: 3. This CDR3 contains 14 residues. The CDR3 is CASSLQGNNSPLHF. CDR3 in DNA: TGTGCCAGCAGCCTACAGGGGAATAATTCACCCCTCCACTTT.